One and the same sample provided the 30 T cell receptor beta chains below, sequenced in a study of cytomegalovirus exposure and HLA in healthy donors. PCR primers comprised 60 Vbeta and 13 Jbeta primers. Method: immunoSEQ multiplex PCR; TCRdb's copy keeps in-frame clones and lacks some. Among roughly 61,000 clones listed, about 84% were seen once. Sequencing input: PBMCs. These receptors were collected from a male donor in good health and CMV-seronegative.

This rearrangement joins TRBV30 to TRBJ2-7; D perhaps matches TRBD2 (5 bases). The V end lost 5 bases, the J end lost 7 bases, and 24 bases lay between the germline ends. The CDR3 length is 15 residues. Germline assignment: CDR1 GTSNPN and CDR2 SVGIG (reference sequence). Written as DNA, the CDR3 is TGTGCCTGGGCCCTCCGAGGGTCTGCTCTGGGTGAGCAGTACTTC. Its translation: CAWALRGSALGEQYF.

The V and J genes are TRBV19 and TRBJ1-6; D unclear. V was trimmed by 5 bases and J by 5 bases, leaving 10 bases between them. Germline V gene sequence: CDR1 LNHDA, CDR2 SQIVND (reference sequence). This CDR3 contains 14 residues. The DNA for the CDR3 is TGTGCCAGTAGTGTAGGAGGGAATAATTCACCCCTCCACTTT. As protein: CASSVGGNNSPLHF.

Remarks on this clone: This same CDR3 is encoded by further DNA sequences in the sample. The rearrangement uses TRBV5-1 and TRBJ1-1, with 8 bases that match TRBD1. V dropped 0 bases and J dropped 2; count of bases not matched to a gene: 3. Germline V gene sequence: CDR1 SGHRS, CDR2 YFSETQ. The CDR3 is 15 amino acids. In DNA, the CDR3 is TGCGCCAGCAGCTTGGGCTCAGGGGGCAACACTGAAGCTTTCTTT. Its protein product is CASSLGSGGNTEAFF.

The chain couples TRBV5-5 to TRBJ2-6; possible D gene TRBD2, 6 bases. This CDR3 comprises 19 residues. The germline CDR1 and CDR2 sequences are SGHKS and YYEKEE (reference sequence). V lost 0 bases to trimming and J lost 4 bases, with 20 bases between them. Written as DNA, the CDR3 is TGTGCCAGCAGCTTGGAACCCATCGGAGGGGCTCACGGGGCCAACGTCCTGACTTTC. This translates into CASSLEPIGGAHGANVLTF.

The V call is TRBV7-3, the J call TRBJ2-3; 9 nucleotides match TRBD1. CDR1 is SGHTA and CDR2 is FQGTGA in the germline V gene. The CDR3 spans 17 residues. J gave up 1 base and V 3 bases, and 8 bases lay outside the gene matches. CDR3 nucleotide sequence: TGTGCCAGCAGCTTTACGGGACAGGGCAGAGGCACAGATACGCAGTATTTT. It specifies CASSFTGQGRGTDTQYF.

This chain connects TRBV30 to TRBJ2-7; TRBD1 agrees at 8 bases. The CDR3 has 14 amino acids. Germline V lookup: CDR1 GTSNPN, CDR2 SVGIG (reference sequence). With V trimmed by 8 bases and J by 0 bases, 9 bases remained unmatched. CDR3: CAAKDRVNSYEQYF. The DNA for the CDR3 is TGTGCCGCCAAGGACAGGGTGAACTCCTACGAGCAGTACTTC.

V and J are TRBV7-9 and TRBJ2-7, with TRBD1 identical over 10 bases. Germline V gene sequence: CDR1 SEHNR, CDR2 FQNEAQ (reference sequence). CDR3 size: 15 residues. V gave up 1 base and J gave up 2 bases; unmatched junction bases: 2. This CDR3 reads CASSLGDRGTYEQYF. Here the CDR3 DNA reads TGTGCCAGCAGCTTAGGGGACAGGGGCACCTACGAGCAGTACTTC.

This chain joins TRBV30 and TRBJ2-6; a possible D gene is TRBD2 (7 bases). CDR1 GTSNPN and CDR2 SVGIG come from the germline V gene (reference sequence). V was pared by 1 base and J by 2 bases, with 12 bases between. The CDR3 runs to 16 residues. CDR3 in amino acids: CAWSARGGAGANVLTF. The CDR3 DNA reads TGTGCCTGGAGTGCCCGCGGGGGCGCTGGGGCCAACGTCCTGACTTTC.

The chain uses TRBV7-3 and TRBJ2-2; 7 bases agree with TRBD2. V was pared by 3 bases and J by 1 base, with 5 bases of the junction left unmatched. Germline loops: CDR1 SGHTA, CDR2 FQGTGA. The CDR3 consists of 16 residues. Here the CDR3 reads CASSFQAGQNTGELFF. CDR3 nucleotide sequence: TGTGCCAGCAGCTTCCAAGCGGGGCAGAACACCGGGGAGCTGTTTTTT.

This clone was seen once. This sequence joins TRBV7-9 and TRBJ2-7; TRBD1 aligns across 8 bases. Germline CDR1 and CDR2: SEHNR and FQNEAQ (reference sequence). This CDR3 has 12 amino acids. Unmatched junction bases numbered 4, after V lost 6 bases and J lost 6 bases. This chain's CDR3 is CASSLTGGEQYF. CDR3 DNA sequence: TGTGCCAGCAGTCTCACAGGGGGCGAGCAGTACTTC.

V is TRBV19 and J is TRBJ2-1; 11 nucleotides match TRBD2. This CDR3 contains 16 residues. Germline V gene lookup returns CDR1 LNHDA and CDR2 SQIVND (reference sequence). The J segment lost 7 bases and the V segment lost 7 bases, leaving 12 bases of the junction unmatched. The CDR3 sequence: CASKELAGEWGNEQFF. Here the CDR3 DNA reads TGTGCCAGTAAGGAACTAGCGGGGGAGTGGGGGAATGAGCAGTTCTTC.

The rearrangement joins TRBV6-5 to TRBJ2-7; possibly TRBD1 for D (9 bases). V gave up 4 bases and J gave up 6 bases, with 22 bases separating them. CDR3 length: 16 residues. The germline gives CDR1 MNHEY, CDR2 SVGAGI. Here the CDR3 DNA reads TGTGCCAGCAGTTGGACAGGGGCTGCCGGGAGGGGCGAGCAGTACTTC. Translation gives CASSWTGAAGRGEQYF.

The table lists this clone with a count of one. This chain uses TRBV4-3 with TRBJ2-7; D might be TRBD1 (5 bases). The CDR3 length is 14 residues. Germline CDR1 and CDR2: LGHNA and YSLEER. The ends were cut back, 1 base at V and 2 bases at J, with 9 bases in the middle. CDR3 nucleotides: TGCGCCAGCAGCCAAGCAAGGGGCCCCTACGAGCAGTACTTC. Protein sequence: CASSQARGPYEQYF.

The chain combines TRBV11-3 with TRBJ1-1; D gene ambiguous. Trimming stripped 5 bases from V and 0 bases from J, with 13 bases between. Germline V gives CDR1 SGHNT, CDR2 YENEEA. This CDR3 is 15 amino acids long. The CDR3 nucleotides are TGTGCCAGCAGCCCGTCGGCAGGCGTGAACACTGAAGCTTTCTTT. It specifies CASSPSAGVNTEAFF. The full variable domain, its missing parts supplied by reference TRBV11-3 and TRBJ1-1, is EAGVVQSPRYKIIEKKQPVAFWCNPISGHNTLYWYLQNLGQGPELLIRYENEEAVDDSQLPKDRFSAERLKGVDSTLKIQPAELGDSAVYLCASSPSAGVNTEAFFGQGTRLTVV.

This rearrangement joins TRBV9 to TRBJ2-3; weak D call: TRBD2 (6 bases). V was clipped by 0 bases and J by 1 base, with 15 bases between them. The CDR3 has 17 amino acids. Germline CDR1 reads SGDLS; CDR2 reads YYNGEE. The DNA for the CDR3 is TGTGCCAGCAGCGTAGCCGGTCCGGGGGACGGCACAGATACGCAGTATTTT. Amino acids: CASSVAGPGDGTDTQYF. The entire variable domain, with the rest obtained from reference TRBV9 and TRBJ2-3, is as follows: DSGVTQTPKHLITATGQRVTLRCSPRSGDLSVYWYQQSLDQGLQFLIQYYNGEERAKGNILERFSAQQFPDLHSELNLSSLELGDSALYFCASSVAGPGDGTDTQYFGPGTRLTVL.

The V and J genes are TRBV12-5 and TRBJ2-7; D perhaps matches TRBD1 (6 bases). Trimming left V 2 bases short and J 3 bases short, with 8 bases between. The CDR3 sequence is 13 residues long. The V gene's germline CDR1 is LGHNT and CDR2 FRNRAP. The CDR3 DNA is TGTGCTAGTGGTTTGCGGGGACACTACGAGCAGTACTTC. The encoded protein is CASGLRGHYEQYF.

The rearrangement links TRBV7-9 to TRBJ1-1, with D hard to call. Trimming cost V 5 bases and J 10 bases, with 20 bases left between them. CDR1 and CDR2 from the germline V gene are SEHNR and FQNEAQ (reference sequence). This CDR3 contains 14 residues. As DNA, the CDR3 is TGTGCCAGCAGCGTGGGCGAAGTATCCCTTGGAGCTTTCTTT. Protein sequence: CASSVGEVSLGAFF.

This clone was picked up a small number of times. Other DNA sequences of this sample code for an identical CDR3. The CDR3 here is CASRQQGHSNQPQHF. The CDR3 DNA is TGTGCCAGCAGGCAACAGGGACATAGCAATCAGCCCCAGCATTTT. This chain uses TRBV6-5 with TRBJ1-5; D is possibly TRBD1 (6 bases). V lost 6 bases and J 0 bases, leaving 12 bases between the germline ends. There are 15 residues in the CDR3. CDR1 is MNHEY and CDR2 is SVGAGI in the germline V gene.

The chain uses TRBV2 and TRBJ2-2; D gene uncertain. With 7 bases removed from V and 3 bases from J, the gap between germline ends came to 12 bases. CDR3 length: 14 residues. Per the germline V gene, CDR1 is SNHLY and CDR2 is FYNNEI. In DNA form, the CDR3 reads TGTGCCAGCAATGACTGGCAGGACACCGGGGAGCTGTTTTTT. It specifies CASNDWQDTGELFF.

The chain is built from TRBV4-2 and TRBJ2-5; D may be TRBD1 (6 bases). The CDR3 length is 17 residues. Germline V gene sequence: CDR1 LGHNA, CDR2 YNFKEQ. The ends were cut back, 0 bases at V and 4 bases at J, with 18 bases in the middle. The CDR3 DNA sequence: TGTGCCAGCAGCCAAGACCAGGGACAAGGGGGTCCAGAGACCCAGTACTTC. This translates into CASSQDQGQGGPETQYF.

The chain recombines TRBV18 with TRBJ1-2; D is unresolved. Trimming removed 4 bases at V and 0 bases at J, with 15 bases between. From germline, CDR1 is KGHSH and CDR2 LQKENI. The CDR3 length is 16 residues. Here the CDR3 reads CASSLAGRQTNYGYTF. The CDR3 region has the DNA TGTGCCAGCTCACTCGCGGGCCGTCAAACTAACTATGGCTACACCTTC. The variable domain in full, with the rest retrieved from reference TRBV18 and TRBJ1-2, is NAGVMQNPRHLVRRRGQEARLRCSPMKGHSHVYWYRQLPEEGLKFMVYLQKENIIDESGMPKERFSAEFPKEGPSILRIQQVVRGDSAAYFCASSLAGRQTNYGYTFGSGTRLTVV.

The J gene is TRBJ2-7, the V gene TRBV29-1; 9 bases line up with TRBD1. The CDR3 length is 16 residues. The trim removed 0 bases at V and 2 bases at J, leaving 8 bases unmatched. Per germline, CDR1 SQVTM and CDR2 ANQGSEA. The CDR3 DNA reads TGCAGCGTTGAAGAAGCCCTGACAGGGGGGCCCTACGAGCAGTACTTC. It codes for CSVEEALTGGPYEQYF.

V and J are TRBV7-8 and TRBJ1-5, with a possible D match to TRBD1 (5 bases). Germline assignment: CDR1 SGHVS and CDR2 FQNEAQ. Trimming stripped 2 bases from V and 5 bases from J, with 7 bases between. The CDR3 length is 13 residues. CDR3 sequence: CASSLTGDQPQHF. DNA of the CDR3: TGTGCCAGCAGCTTAACAGGTGATCAGCCCCAGCATTTT.

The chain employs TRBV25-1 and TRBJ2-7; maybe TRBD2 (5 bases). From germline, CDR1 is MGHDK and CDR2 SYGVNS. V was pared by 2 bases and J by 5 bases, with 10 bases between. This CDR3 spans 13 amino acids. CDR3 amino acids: CASSEEWRNEQYF. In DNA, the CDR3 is TGTGCCAGCAGTGAAGAGTGGAGGAACGAGCAGTACTTC.

CDR3 sequence (DNA): TGTGCCAGCTCACCGGGACTAGCGGGGGCAGCAGATACGCAGTATTTT. Encoded protein: CASSPGLAGAADTQYF. The chain employs TRBV18 and TRBJ2-3; TRBD2 matches 14 bases. J lost 4 bases, V lost 3 bases, and 3 bases had no gene match. This CDR3 has 16 residues. CDR1 is KGHSH, CDR2 LQKENI, per germline.

The CDR3 loop is CASSPGQGNDEQYF. CDR3 DNA: TGTGCCAGCTCACCAGGACAGGGGAACGACGAGCAGTACTTC. This chain uses TRBV18 with TRBJ2-7; 9 nucleotides line up with TRBD1. Unmatched junction bases numbered 4, after V lost 2 bases and J lost 5 bases. Germline CDR1 is KGHSH and CDR2 is LQKENI. CDR3 size: 14 residues.

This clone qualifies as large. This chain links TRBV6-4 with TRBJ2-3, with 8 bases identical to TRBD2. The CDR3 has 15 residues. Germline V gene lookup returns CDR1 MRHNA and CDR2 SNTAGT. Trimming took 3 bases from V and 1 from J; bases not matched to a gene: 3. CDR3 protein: CASSEEAGGTDTQYF. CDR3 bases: TGTGCCAGCAGTGAGGAAGCGGGGGGCACAGATACGCAGTATTTT.

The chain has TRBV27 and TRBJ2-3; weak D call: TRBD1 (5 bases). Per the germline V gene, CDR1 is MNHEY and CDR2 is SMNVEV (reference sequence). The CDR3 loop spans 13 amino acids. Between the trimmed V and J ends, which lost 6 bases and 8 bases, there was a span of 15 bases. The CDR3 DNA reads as TGTGCCAGCAGAAGCAGGGTAGACTTTACGCAGTATTTT. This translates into CASRSRVDFTQYF.

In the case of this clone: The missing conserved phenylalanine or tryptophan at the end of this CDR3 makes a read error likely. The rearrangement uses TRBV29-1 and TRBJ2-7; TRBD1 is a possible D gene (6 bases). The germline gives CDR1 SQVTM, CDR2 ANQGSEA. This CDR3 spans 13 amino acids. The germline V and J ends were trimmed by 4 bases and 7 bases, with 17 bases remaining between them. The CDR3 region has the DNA TGCAGCGTTGCCTGGACAGCCGGGTATGAGCAGTACCTC. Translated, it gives CSVAWTAGYEQYL.

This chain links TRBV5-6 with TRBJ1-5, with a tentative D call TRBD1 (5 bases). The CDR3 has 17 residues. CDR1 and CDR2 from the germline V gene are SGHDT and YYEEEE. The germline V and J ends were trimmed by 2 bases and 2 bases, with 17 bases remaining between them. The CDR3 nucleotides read TGTGCCAGCAGCTTCGGAGGGGTGCGGGAAGGCAATCAGCCCCAGCATTTT. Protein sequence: CASSFGGVREGNQPQHF. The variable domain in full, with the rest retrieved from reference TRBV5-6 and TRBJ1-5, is DAGVTQSPTHLIKTRGQQVTLRCSPKSGHDTVSWYQQALGQGPQFIFQYYEEEERQRGNFPDRFSGHQFPNYSSELNVNALLLGDSALYLCASSFGGVREGNQPQHFGDGTRLSIL.